The present T cell receptor (beta chain) was sequenced within a study of T-cell memory formation after mild COVID-19. Overall study findings and caveats: Day 15 to 85 contracting clones showed balanced CD4/CD8; later expanders leaned CD4+. Contracting CD8+ clones were enriched in EMRA, CD4+ mainly in CM and EM.

Between the trimmed V and J ends, which lost 4 bases and 0 bases, there was a span of 11 bases. The length of the CDR3 is 14 residues. CDR1 SGHDT and CDR2 YYEEEE come from the germline V gene. TCRdb itself ran the 5' RACE reads through MiXCR, one entry per CDR3 protein. The sample comprises 450,000 or so distinct CDR3 sequences, around a quarter of which are singletons, and about an eighth rests with the top ten. For this clonotype: What it binds is not known.

The TCR was taken from an adult woman who had mild COVID-19 (a few samples of this study predate the infection). Cell type and time point are not known. The chain couples TRBV5-6 to TRBJ2-7; D is uncertain. The sample comprised PBMCs or a T cell subset sorted from them (not recorded which). The DNA for the CDR3 is TGTGCCAGCAGCCATCGGCCCGACTCCTACGAGCAGTACTTC. Translating gives CASSHRPDSYEQYF.